This T cell receptor (beta chain) was obtained from a study of radiotherapy plus CTLA-4 blockade in lung cancer. Background on the study: For 15% to 20% of patients, objective responses occurred, and approximately 31% had disease control.

Notes on this clone: No antigen is known for it.

Generated by immunoSEQ multiplex PCR, the TCRdb table keeps only in-frame clones and is missing some. The sample has about 55,000 clones; 70% to 85% are singletons. The CDR3 sequence is 17 residues long. The V gene's germline CDR1 is SGDLS and CDR2 YYNGEE. The J segment lost 2 bases and the V segment lost 0 bases, leaving 6 bases of the junction unmatched. Study-wide results and caveats: An expansion of tumor-derived TCR clones occurred in blood after radiotherapy plus ipilimumab.

V usage is TRBV9 and J usage is TRBJ2-2; 8 bases map to TRBD1. The sample in question was peripheral blood, obtained from a patient treated with radiotherapy plus ipilimumab. The sequence was collected from a human donor with non-small cell lung cancer whose response to radiotherapy plus ipilimumab could not be evaluated. The CDR3 sequence: CASSVADRAGNTGELFF. The CDR3 DNA reads TGTGCCAGCAGCGTAGCGGACAGGGCCGGCAACACCGGGGAGCTGTTTTTT. Variable domain in full (rest from reference TRBV9 and TRBJ2-2): DSGVTQTPKHLITATGQRVTLRCSPRSGDLSVYWYQQSLDQGLQFLIQYYNGEERAKGNILERFSAQQFPDLHSELNLSSLELGDSALYFCASSVADRAGNTGELFFGEGSRLTVL.